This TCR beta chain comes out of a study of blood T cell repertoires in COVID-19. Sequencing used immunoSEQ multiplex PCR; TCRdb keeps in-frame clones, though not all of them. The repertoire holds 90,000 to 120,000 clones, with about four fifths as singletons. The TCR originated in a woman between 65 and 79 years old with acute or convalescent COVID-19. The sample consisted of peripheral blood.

Here the CDR3 reads CASSLVGGPYEQYF. In nucleotides, the CDR3 is TGTGCCAGCAGCTTGGTCGGGGGGCCCTACGAGCAGTACTTC. V is TRBV7-2 and J is TRBJ2-7; maybe TRBD2 (7 bases). The CDR3 has 14 amino acids. Looked up from germline, CDR1 is SGHTA and CDR2 is FQGNSA. Trimming stripped 3 bases from V and 2 bases from J, with 11 bases between. Supplemented by reference TRBV7-2 and TRBJ2-7, the full variable domain reads GAGVSQSPSNKVTEKGKDVELRCDPISGHTALYWYRQSLGQGLEFLIYFQGNSAPDKSGLPSDRFSAERTGGSVSTLTIQRTQQEDSAVYLCASSLVGGPYEQYFGPGTRLTVT.